Following are 11 T cell receptor beta chains from one sample sequenced in a study of Ad26.COV2.S vaccination and SARS-CoV-2 variants (TCRdb year 2021). Libraries were built with the immunoSEQ multiplex PCR assay. Not all clones reach the TCRdb copy of this immuneACCESS table, which keeps in-frame sequences only. Checked studies attribute under half of the gap to unresolved V genes and leave the rest unexplained. The sample table shows some 320,000 clones, and just under 85% are seen once. 2.1% of the sample rests with the top ten. This sample's treatment or condition label indicates: roughly 20 received Ad26.COV2.S at low or high dose, single or two shots; roughly five received placebo; per-sample allocation not given. For vaccine and placebo recipients, the sequenced repertoires came from samples collected on day 63 after the first injection. Specimen: peripheral blood, collected in a trial of Ad26.COV2.S vaccine versus placebo. These receptors originate from a person aged 18-65 years who received the Ad26.COV2.S COVID-19 vaccine or a placebo.

The chain uses TRBV5-4 and TRBJ2-7; no clear D gene. V was clipped by 1 base and J by 5 bases, with 13 bases between them. CDR1 and CDR2 from the germline V gene are SGHNT and YYREEE (reference sequence). The CDR3 runs to 14 residues. The CDR3 protein is CASSLPSSIDEQYF. The CDR3 region has the DNA TGTGCCAGCAGCTTGCCCTCTAGTATAGACGAGCAGTACTTC. Full variable domain (rest looked up from reference TRBV5-4 and TRBJ2-7): ETGVTQSPTHLIKTRGQQVTLRCSSQSGHNTVSWYQQALGQGPQFIFQYYREEENGRGNFPPRFSGLQFPNYSSELNVNALELDDSALYLCASSLPSSIDEQYFGPGTRLTVT.

On this clone: Additional DNA sequences in this sample encode the identical CDR3. This rearrangement joins TRBV20-1 to TRBJ2-7, with D unresolved. V was clipped by 1 base and J by 5 bases, with 3 bases between them. The CDR3 sequence is 10 residues long. In germline, CDR1 is DFQATT, CDR2 SNEGSKA (reference sequence). Here the CDR3 reads CSARGDEQYF. The CDR3 bases are TGCAGTGCTAGAGGGGACGAGCAGTACTTC.

The chain combines TRBV25-1 with TRBJ1-4, with a possible D match to TRBD1 (5 bases). The germline V gene has CDR1 MGHDK and CDR2 SYGVNS. The germline V and J ends were trimmed by 3 bases and 8 bases, with 13 bases remaining between them. The CDR3 runs to 14 residues. This chain's CDR3 is CASSDAGRAEKLFF. The DNA of the CDR3 is TGTGCCAGCAGTGACGCGGGACGAGCAGAAAAACTGTTTTTT.

This clone was seen a handful of times. The genes are TRBV10-3 and TRBJ1-2; tentative D call: TRBD1 (5 bases). V lost 0 bases, J lost 6 bases, and 14 bases lay in between. This CDR3 spans 15 amino acids. Germline values: CDR1 ENHRY, CDR2 SYGVKD. The CDR3 DNA sequence: TGTGCCATCAGTGAGTCCCCCTGGGGAGGGGATGGCTACACCTTC. Amino acids: CAISESPWGGDGYTF.

V is TRBV6-2 or TRBV6-3 and J is TRBJ2-3, with no clear D. V was trimmed by 5 bases and J by 3 bases, leaving 9 bases between them. The CDR3 extends over 13 amino acids. Germline CDR1 and CDR2: MNHEY and SVGEGT. CDR3 coding DNA: TGTGCCAGCAGTACTTCAAGGACAGATACGCAGTATTTT. This sequence encodes CASSTSRTDTQYF.

CDR3 sequence: CASSATGTRGNIQYF. For the CDR3, the DNA is TGTGCCAGCAGTGCCACAGGGACACGGGGGAACATTCAGTACTTC. The chain combines TRBV28 with TRBJ2-4; D might be TRBD1 or TRBD2, each matching 6 bases. Germline V gene lookup returns CDR1 MDHEN and CDR2 SYDVKM. The V and J ends lost 5 bases and 7 bases respectively, with 18 bases between them. This CDR3 contains 15 residues.

This chain joins TRBV7-3 and TRBJ2-7; possibly TRBD2 for D (6 bases). This CDR3 has 13 residues. Germline V gene sequence: CDR1 SGHTA, CDR2 FQGTGA. V was clipped by 0 bases and J by 5 bases, with 8 bases between them. The CDR3 spells CASSLTGGNEQYF. The CDR3 coding sequence is TGTGCCAGCAGCTTAACTGGGGGGAACGAGCAGTACTTC.

This chain connects TRBV4-2 to TRBJ1-2; 11 bases line up with TRBD1. V lost 0 bases and J lost 7; bases outside the gene matches: 16. Germline V gene sequence: CDR1 LGHNA, CDR2 YNFKEQ. CDR3 size: 19 residues. The CDR3 region has the DNA TGTGCCAGCAGCCAAGAAATCGGACAGGGGGCTTTTGGCATATCTGGCTACACCTTC. Protein sequence: CASSQEIGQGAFGISGYTF.

The V call is TRBV11-3, the J call TRBJ2-1; TRBD1 matches at 7 bases. The CDR3 is 16 residues long. CDR1 SGHNT and CDR2 YENEEA come from the germline V gene. V shed 1 base and J 7 bases; nucleotides not matched to a gene: 10. CDR3 nucleotides: TGTGCCAGCAGCTTAGGAGGGGGCATAAATAGGAATGAGCAGTTCTTC. As protein: CASSLGGGINRNEQFF.

In nucleotides, the CDR3 is TGTGCCACCCAGGTAGGGGGTTATAATTCACCCCTCCACTTT. This codes for CATQVGGYNSPLHF. The chain couples TRBV6-5 to TRBJ1-6, with D possibly matching TRBD1 (6 bases). Germline loops: CDR1 MNHEY, CDR2 SVGAGI. The CDR3 contains 14 residues. Trimming cost V 10 bases and J 4 bases, with 14 bases left between them.

This rearrangement joins TRBV27 to TRBJ1-5; D unresolved. Trimming left V 3 bases short and J 2 bases short, with 11 bases between. The length of the CDR3 is 15 residues. CDR1 MNHEY and CDR2 SMNVEV come from the germline V gene (reference sequence). CDR3 residues: CASSFGLGGNQPQHF. DNA for the CDR3: TGTGCCAGCAGTTTTGGCCTTGGCGGCAATCAGCCCCAGCATTTT.